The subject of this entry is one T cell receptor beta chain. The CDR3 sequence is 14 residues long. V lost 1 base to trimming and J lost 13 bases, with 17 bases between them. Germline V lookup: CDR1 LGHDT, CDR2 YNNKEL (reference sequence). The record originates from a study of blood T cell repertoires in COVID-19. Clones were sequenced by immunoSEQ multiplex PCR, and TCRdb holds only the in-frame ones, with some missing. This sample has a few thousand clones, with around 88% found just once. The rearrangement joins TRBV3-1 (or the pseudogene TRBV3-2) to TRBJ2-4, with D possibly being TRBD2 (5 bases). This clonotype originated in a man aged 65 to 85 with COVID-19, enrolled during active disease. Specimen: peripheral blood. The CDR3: CASSQGAVAVGQYF. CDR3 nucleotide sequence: TGTGCCAGCAGCCAAGGAGCGGTTGCGGTCGGGCAGTACTTC.